In this sample, the clone carrying this T cell receptor (beta chain) turned up once. Its matching antigen is unknown. This sample stems from a study of early T cells in non-severe SARS-CoV-2 infection. Study conclusions and caveats: Anti-spike CD8 specificities were favored by VDJdb matching, whose results missed private and CD4 specificities.

This CDR3 has 15 residues. Germline CDR1 is LNHDA and CDR2 is SQIVND (reference sequence). With V trimmed by 3 bases and J by 4 bases, 6 bases remained unmatched. Individual cDNA molecules carried attached unique molecular identifiers. TCRdb called the 5' RACE reads again in MiXCR, with one record for every CDR3 protein. Here the sample spans tens of thousands of distinct CDR3 sequences, 15% to 19% being singletons. This receptor was obtained from an adult who was a healthcare worker with PCR-confirmed SARS-CoV-2 infection or an uninfected control (not recorded which). The chain has TRBV19 and TRBJ2-3, with 8 positions matching TRBD1. Input material: whole blood. The CDR3 loop reads CASSIAGQGPDTQYF. CDR3 nucleotides: TGTGCCAGTAGTATTGCCGGACAGGGACCAGATACGCAGTATTTT.